This is a list of T cell receptor beta chains from one sample in a study of blood T cell repertoires in COVID-19. Assay: immunoSEQ multiplex PCR; the TCRdb copy retains only in-frame clones and omits some. The sample shows fewer than 700,000 clones, about 89% of them seen only once. The sample comprised peripheral blood. These receptor sequences come from a woman in her 50s with COVID-19, enrolled during active disease. The CDR3 runs from the conserved cysteine through the conserved F or W. Fields, in order: V gene, J gene, CDR3 protein.

>TRBV11-3|TRBJ1-1
CASSFSENTEAFF
>TRBV7-9|TRBJ1-1
CASSLNQGGNTEAFF
>TRBV12-5|TRBJ2-7
CASGSDSFYEQYF
>TRBV19|TRBJ2-2
CATGTGRTGELFF
>TRBV3-1/TRBV3-2|TRBJ1-3
CASSRTVSAGNTIYF
>TRBV7-2|TRBJ2-7
CASSPTGVDEQYF
>TRBV9|TRBJ1-6
CASSVDWRGSPLHF
>TRBV9|TRBJ1-1
CASSVGVSGTEAFF
>TRBV5-4|TRBJ1-1
CASSPRQGFPEAFF
>TRBV5-8|TRBJ2-2
CASSPGTPTGELFF
>TRBV18|TRBJ2-3
CASSFETRAGDTQYF
>TRBV6-6|TRBJ1-1
CASSYSGTTNTEAFF
>TRBV4-1|TRBJ2-1
CASSQSETGVHNEQFF
>TRBV19|TRBJ1-1
CATIYRGGTEAFF
>TRBV7-8|TRBJ2-3
CASSPDGRGDTQYF
>TRBV28|TRBJ1-5
CASSPSQGNNQPQHF
>TRBV10-3|TRBJ2-3
CAISEWLTSGGRVTDTQYF
>TRBV5-1|TRBJ2-7
CASSSKPSYEQYF
>TRBV4-1|TRBJ1-2
CASSQVEGGGAYEGYTF
>TRBV18|TRBJ2-7
CASSFGQAYEQYF
>TRBV6-1|TRBJ1-4
CASSEIGVREKLFF
>TRBV19|TRBJ1-4
CASSRDSEDEKLFF
>TRBV19|TRBJ1-4
CASTGNNEKLFF
>TRBV30|TRBJ1-4
CAWSRGRAGGLTWEKLFF
>TRBV2|TRBJ1-1
CASSDRGTGTNTEAFF
>TRBV14|TRBJ1-6
CASGTVPNSPLHF
>TRBV5-1|TRBJ2-1
CASSLAVGGGYNEQFF
>TRBV24-1|TRBJ2-2
CAASDSSGELFF
>TRBV7-9|TRBJ1-1
CASSLRATEAFF
>TRBV5-4|TRBJ1-2
CASTPQEAGGYTF
>TRBV28|TRBJ2-1
CASMTGQGAPNEQFF
>TRBV28|TRBJ1-3
CASSLGRGTGNTIYF
>TRBV29-1|TRBJ2-2
CSVQDTYTGELFF
>TRBV6-5|TRBJ1-5
CATRTGGYSNQPQHF
>TRBV11-1|TRBJ2-3
CASSQNSGGVPQYF
>TRBV27|TRBJ1-1
CASSLTESGTEAFF
>TRBV30|TRBJ2-1
CAWSVAGGGYNEQFF
>TRBV5-1|TRBJ1-4
CASSLNGAGEKLFF
>TRBV11-2|TRBJ2-1
CASSSGLAHNEQFF
>TRBV2|TRBJ2-7
CASSGPGGFYEQYF
>TRBV4-1|TRBJ2-5
CASSQDNGQEETQYF
>TRBV27|TRBJ2-5
CASRVSGQETQYF
>TRBV11-2|TRBJ2-3
CASSSGGRSTDTQYF
>TRBV10-3|TRBJ2-7
CAAGGQGITNTYEQYF
>TRBV18|TRBJ2-7
CASSPTTTVNEQYF
>TRBV6-5|TRBJ1-2
CASSYRGGGYGYTF
>TRBV7-2|TRBJ1-1
CASSFLTEAFF
>TRBV6-5|TRBJ1-1
CASSYSLNTEAFF
>TRBV9|TRBJ2-3
CASSDPRTGQQTSTDTQYF
>TRBV24-1|TRBJ1-2
CATGDRGALYGYTF
>TRBV19|TRBJ2-3
CASSRVAGGSSYTDTQYF
>TRBV12-3/TRBV12-4|TRBJ1-3
CASSLRGLDTIYF
>TRBV10-3|TRBJ1-2
CAISERPRDRNNYGYTF
>TRBV27|TRBJ2-5
CASWDRGETQYF
>TRBV30|TRBJ1-2
CAWNRDTDGYTF